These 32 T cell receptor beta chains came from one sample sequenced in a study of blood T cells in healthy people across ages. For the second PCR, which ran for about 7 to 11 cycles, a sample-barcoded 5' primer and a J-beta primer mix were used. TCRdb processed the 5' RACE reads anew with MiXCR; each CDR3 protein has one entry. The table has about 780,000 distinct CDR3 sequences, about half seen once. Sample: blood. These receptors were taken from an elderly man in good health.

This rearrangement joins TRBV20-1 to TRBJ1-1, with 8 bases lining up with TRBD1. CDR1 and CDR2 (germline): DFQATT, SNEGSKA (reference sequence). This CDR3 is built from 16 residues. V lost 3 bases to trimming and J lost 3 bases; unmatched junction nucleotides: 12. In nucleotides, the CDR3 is TGCAGTGCTAGTACGCAGGGGGCGGGTTCTCACACTGAAGCTTTCTTT. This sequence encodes CSASTQGAGSHTEAFF.

CDR3 sequence reads: CASSPLLQGADYEQYF. CDR3 DNA: TGTGCCAGCAGTCCCCTTCTACAGGGGGCTGACTACGAGCAGTACTTC. V usage is TRBV28 and J usage is TRBJ2-5; 9 nucleotides line up with TRBD1. The J call may be in error: the DNA end matches TRBJ2-7 better. Germline loops: CDR1 MDHEN, CDR2 SYDVKM. The CDR3 runs 16 residues.

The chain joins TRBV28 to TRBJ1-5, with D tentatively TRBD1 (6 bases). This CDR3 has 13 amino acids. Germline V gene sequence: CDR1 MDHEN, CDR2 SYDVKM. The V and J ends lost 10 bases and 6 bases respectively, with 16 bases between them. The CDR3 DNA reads TGTGCCATCACCCGGGACAAAAGTCAGCCCCAGCATTTT. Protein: CAITRDKSQPQHF.

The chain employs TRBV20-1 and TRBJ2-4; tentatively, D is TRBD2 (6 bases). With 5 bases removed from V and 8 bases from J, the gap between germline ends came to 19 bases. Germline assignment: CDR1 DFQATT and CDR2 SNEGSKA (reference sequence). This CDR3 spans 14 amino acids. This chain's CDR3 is CSASGGVKTDIQYF. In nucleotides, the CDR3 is TGCAGTGCTTCAGGAGGGGTTAAGACGGACATTCAGTACTTC.

Here the CDR3 DNA reads TGTGCCAGCAGACAGCCGGGACAGGGTCCCACAGATACGCAGTATTTT. Translation gives CASRQPGQGPTDTQYF. This rearrangement joins TRBV11-2 to TRBJ2-3; the match to TRBD1 covers 9 bases. The CDR3 runs 16 residues. Germline V gives CDR1 SGHAT, CDR2 FQNNGV. After removal of 6 bases from V and 2 bases from J, the junction contained 9 bases not matched to a gene. The full variable domain, with the rest looked up from reference TRBV11-2 and TRBJ2-3, is EAGVAQSPRYKIIEKRQSVAFWCNPISGHATLYWYQQILGQGPKLLIQFQNNGVVDDSQLPKDRFSAERLKGVDSTLKIQPAKLEDSAVYLCASRQPGQGPTDTQYFGPGTRLTVL.

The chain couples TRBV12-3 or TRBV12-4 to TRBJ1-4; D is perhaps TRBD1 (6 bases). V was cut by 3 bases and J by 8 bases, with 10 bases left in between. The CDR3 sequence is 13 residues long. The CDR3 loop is CASSFGQGEKLFF. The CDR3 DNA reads TGTGCCAGCAGTTTCGGTCAGGGGGAAAAACTGTTTTTT.

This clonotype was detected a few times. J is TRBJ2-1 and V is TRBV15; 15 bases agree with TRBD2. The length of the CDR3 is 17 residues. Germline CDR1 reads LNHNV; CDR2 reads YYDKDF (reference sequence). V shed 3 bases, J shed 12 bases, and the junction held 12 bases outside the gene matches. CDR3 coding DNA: TGTGCCACCAGCAGGGGGGGACTAGCGGGAGGCCCCGTTGGGCAGTTCTTC. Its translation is CATSRGGLAGGPVGQFF.

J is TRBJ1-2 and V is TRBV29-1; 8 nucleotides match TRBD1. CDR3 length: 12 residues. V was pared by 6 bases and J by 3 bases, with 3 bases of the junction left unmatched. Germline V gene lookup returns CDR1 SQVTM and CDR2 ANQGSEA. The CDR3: CSVETGDYGYTF. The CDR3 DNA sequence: TGCAGCGTCGAGACAGGGGACTATGGCTACACCTTC.

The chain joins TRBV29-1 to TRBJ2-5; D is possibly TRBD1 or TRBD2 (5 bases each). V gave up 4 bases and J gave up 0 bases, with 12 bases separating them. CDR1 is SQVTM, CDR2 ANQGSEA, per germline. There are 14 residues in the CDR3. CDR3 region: CSVVGRGDQETQYF. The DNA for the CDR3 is TGCAGCGTTGTGGGTCGGGGCGACCAAGAGACCCAGTACTTC.

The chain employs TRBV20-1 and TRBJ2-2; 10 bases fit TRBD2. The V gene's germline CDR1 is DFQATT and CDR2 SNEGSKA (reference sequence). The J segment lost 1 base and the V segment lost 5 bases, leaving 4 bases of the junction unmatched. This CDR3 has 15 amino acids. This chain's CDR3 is CSAATSGVNTGELFF. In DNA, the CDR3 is TGCAGTGCTGCCACTAGCGGGGTGAACACCGGGGAGCTGTTTTTT.

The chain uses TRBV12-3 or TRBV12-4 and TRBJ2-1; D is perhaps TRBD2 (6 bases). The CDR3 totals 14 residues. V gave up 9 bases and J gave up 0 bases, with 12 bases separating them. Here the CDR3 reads CASQRVSSYNEQFF. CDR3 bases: TGTGCCAGTCAGCGGGTGAGCTCCTACAATGAGCAGTTCTTC.

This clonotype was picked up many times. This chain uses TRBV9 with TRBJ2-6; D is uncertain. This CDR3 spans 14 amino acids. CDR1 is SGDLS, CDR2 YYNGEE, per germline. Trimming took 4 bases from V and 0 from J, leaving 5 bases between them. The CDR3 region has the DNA TGTGCCAGCAGCCCCCACTCTGGGGCCAACGTCCTGACTTTC. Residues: CASSPHSGANVLTF. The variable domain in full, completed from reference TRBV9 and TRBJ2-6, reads DSGVTQTPKHLITATGQRVTLRCSPRSGDLSVYWYQQSLDQGLQFLIQYYNGEERAKGNILERFSAQQFPDLHSELNLSSLELGDSALYFCASSPHSGANVLTFGAGSRLTVL.

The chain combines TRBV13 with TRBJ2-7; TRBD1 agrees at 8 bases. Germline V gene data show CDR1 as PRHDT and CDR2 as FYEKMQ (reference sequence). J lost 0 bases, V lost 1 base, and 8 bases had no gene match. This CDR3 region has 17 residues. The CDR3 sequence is CASSLVGLGQVSYEQYF. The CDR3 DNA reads TGTGCCAGCAGCTTAGTTGGGTTGGGACAGGTCTCCTACGAGCAGTACTTC.

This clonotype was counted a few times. The CDR3 DNA sequence: TGTGCCAGCAGTTCGAACAGGGGGCGAAGGGGCTACACCTTC. It codes for CASSSNRGRRGYTF. The rearrangement uses TRBV27 and TRBJ1-2; 9 nucleotides match TRBD1. The CDR3 has 14 residues. Germline V gene sequence: CDR1 MNHEY, CDR2 SMNVEV (reference sequence). Trimming took 4 bases from V and 8 from J; bases not matched to a gene: 8.

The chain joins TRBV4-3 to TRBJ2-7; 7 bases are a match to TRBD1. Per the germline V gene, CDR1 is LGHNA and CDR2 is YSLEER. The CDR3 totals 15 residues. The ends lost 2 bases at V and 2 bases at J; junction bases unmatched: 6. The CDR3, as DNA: TGCGCCAGCAGCCAACTACCCGGGACAGCCTACGAGCAGTACTTC. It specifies CASSQLPGTAYEQYF.

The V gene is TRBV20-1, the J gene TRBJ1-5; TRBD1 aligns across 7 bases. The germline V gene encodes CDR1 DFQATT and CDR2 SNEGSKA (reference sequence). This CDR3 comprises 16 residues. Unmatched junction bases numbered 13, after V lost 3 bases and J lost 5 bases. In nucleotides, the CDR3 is TGCAGTGCTAGTACACTGAGTCGGGACAGAGATCAGCCCCAGCATTTT. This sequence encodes CSASTLSRDRDQPQHF.

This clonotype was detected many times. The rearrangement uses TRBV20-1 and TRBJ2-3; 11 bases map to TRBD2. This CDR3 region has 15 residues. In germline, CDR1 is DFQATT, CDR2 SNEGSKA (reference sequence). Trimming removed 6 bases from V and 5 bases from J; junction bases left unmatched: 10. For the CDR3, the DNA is TGCAGTGCGGCCGGGACTAGCGGAAGGGGAGATACGCAGTATTTT. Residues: CSAAGTSGRGDTQYF.

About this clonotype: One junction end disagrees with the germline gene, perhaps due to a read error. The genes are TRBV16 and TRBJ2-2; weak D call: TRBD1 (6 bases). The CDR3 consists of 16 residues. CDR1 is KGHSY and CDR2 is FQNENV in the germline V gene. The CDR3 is CVSSQQGPPLSGELFF. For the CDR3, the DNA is TGTGTCAGCAGCCAACAGGGACCGCCTTTGAGCGGGGAGCTGTTTTTT.

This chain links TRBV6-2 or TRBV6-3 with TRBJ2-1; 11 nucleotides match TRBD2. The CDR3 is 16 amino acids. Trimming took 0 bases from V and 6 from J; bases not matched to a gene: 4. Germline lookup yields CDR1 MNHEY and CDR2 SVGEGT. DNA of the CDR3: TGTGCCAGCAGTTACTCTAGCGGGGGGGCCTTCAATGAGCAGTTCTTC. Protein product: CASSYSSGGAFNEQFF.

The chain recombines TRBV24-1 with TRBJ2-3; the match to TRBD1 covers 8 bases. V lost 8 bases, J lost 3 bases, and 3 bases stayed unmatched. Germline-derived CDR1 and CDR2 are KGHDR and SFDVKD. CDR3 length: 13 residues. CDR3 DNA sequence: TGTGCCACCAAAGACAGGGGTACAGATACGCAGTATTTT. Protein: CATKDRGTDTQYF.

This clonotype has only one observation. CDR3 loop: CVSSYPAGSASPLHF. CDR3 bases: TGTGTCAGTAGTTACCCGGCAGGGTCGGCCTCACCCCTCCACTTT. This chain uses TRBV6-2 or TRBV6-3 with TRBJ1-6; possibly TRBD1 for D (5 bases). The CDR3 is made up of 15 amino acids. CDR1 and CDR2 from the germline V gene are MNHEY and SVGEGT.

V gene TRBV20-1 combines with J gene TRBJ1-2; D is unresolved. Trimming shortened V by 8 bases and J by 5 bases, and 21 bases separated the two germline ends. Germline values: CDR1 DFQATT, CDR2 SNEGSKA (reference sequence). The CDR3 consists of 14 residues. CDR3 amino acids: CSTATRLGDYGYTF. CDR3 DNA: TGCAGTACCGCCACCAGACTGGGTGATTATGGCTACACCTTC.

Written as DNA, the CDR3 is TGCGCCAGCAGCCAACCAGGACTAGCGGGAGGGCCGAGCTCCTACAATGAGCAGTTCTTC. It yields the protein CASSQPGLAGGPSSYNEQFF. The chain combines TRBV4-1 with TRBJ2-1, with TRBD2 matching over 15 bases. CDR3 length: 20 residues. CDR1 is MGHRA, CDR2 YSYEKL, per germline. J gave up 0 bases and V 2 bases, and 8 bases lay outside the gene matches.

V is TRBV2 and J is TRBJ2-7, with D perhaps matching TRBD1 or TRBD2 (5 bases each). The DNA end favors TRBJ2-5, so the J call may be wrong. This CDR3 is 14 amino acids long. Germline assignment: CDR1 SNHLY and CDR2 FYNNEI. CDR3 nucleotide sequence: TGTGCCAGCACCCAGGGAGACGAACAAGAGACCCAGTACTTC. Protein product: CASTQGDEQETQYF.

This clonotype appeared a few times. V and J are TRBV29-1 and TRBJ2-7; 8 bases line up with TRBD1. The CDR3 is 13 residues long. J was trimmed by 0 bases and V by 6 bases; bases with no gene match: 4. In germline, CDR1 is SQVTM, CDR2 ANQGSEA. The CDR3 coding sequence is TGCAGCGTCGGGACAGGACCCTCCTACGAGCAGTACTTC. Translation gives CSVGTGPSYEQYF.

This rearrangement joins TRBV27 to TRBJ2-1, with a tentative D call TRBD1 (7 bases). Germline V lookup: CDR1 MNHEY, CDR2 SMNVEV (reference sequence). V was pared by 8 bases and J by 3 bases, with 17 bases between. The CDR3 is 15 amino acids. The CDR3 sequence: CASLKAGQRYNEQFF. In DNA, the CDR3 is TGTGCCAGCCTAAAGGCGGGACAGCGCTACAATGAGCAGTTCTTC.

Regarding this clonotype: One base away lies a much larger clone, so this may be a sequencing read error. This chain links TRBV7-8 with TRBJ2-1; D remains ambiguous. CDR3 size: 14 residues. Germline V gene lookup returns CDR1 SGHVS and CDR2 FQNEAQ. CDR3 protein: CTSSLEWPRNEQFF. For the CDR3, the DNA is TGTACCAGCAGCCTAGAGTGGCCCCGGAATGAGCAGTTCTTC.

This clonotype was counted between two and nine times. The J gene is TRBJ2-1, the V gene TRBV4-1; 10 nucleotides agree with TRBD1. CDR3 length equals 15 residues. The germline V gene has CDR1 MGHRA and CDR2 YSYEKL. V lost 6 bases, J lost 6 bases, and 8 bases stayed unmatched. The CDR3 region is CASSKWDRGPNEQFF. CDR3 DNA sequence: TGCGCCAGCAGTAAATGGGACAGGGGCCCCAATGAGCAGTTCTTC.

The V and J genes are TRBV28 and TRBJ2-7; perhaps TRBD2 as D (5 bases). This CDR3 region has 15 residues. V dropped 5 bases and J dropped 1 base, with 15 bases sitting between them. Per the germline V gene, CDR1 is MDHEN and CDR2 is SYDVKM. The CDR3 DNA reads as TGTGCCAGCAGTAGGACTCGCGTCGCTTCCTACGAGCAGTACTTC. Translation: CASSRTRVASYEQYF.

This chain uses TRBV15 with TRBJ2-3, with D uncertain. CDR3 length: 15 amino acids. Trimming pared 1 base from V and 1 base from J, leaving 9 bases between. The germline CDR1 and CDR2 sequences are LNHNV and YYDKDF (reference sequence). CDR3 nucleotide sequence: TGTGCCACCAGCAGAGTCGGATCCCGCACAGATACGCAGTATTTT. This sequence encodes CATSRVGSRTDTQYF.

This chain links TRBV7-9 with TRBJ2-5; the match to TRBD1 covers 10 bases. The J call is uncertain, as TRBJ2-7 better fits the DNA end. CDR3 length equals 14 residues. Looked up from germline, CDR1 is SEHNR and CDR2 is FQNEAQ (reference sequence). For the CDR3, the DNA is TGTGCCAGCAGCAAGGACAGGGGGGCTCTCGAGCAGTACTTC. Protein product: CASSKDRGALEQYF.

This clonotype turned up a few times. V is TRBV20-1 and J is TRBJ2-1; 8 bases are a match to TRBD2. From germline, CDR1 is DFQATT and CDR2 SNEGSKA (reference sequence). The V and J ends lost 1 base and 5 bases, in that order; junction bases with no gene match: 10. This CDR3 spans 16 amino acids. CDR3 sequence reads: CSARAPPGLDHNEQFF. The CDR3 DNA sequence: TGCAGTGCTAGAGCCCCGCCGGGACTAGATCACAATGAGCAGTTCTTC.